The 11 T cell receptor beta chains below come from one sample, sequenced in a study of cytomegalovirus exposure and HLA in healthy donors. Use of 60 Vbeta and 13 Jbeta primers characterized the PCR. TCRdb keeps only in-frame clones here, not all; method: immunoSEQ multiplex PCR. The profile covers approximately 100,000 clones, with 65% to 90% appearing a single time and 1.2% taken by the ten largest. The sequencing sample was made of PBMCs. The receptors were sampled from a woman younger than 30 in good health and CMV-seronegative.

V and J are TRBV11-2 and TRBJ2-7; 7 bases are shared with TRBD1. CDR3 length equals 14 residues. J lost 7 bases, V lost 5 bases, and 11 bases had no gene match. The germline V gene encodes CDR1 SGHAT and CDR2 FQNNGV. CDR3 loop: CASSAWTGLREQYF. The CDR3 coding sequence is TGTGCCAGCAGCGCGTGGACAGGCTTAAGGGAGCAGTACTTC. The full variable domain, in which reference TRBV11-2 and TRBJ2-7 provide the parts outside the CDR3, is EAGVAQSPRYKIIEKRQSVAFWCNPISGHATLYWYQQILGQGPKLLIQFQNNGVVDDSQLPKDRFSAERLKGVDSTLKIQPAKLEDSAVYLCASSAWTGLREQYFGPGTRLTVT.

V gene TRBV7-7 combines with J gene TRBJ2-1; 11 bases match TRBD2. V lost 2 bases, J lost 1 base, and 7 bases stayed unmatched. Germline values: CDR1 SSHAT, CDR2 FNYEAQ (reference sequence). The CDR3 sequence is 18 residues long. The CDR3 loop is CASSLLLAGGPSYNEQFF. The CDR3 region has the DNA TGTGCCAGCAGCTTACTCCTAGCGGGGGGCCCATCCTACAATGAGCAGTTCTTC.

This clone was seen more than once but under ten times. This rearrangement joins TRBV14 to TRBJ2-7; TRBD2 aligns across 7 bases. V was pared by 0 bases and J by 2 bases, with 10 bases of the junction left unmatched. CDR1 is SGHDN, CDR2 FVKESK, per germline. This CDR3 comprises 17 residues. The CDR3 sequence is CASSQDGRTSDTYEQYF. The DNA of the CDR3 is TGTGCCAGCAGCCAAGATGGTCGTACTAGCGACACCTACGAGCAGTACTTC.

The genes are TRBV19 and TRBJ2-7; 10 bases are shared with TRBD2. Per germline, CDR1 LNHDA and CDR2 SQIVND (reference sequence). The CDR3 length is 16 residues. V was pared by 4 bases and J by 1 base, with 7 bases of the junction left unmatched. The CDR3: CASSKTTSGRSYEQYF. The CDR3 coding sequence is TGTGCCAGTAGTAAGACGACTAGCGGGCGGTCCTACGAGCAGTACTTC.

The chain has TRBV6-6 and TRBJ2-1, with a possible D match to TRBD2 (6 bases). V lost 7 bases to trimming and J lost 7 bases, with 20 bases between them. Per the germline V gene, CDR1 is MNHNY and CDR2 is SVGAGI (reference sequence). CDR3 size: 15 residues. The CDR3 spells CASTSLWGRGNEQFF. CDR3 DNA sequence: TGTGCCAGCACAAGCCTTTGGGGACGGGGGAATGAGCAGTTCTTC.

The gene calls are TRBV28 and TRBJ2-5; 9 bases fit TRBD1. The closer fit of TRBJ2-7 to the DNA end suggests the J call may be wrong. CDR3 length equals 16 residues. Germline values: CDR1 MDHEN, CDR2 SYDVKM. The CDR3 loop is CASSPWDREISYEQYF. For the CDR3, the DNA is TGTGCCAGCAGCCCCTGGGACAGGGAGATCTCCTACGAGCAGTACTTC.

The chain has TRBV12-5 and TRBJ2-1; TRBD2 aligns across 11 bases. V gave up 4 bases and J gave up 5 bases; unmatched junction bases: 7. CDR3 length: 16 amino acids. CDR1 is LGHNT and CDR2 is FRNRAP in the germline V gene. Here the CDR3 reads CASGSPLAGGDNEQFF. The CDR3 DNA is TGTGCTAGTGGTTCACCCCTAGCGGGGGGAGACAATGAGCAGTTCTTC.

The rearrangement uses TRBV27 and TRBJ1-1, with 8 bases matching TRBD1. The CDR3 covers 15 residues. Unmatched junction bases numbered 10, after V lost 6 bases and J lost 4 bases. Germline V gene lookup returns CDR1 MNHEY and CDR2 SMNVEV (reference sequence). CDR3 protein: CASSIQGASFTEAFF. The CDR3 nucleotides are TGTGCCAGCAGCATTCAGGGGGCGTCTTTCACTGAAGCTTTCTTT.

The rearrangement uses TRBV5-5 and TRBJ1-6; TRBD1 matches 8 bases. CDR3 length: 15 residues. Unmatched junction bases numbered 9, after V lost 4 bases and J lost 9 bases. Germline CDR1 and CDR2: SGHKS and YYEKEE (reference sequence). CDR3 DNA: TGTGCCAGCAGCCGGCGGACAGGGTGGAGTTCACCCCTCCACTTT. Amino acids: CASSRRTGWSSPLHF. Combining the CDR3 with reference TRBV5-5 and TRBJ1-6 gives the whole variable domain DAGVTQSPTHLIKTRGQQVTLRCSPISGHKSVSWYQQVLGQGPQFIFQYYEKEERGRGNFPDRFSARQFPNYSSELNVNALLLGDSALYLCASSRRTGWSSPLHFGNGTRLTVT.

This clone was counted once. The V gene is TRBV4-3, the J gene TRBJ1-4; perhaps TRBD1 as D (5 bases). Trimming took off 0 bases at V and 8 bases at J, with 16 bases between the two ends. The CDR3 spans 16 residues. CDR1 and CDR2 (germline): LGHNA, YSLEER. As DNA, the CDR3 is TGCGCCAGCAGCCAAGATGGCGGGGGGACGGGCGAAAAACTGTTTTTT. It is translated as CASSQDGGGTGEKLFF.

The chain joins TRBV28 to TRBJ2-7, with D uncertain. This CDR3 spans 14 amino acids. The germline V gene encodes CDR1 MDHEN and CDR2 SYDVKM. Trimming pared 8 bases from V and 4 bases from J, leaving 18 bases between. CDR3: CASCHEKELYEQYF. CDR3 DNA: TGTGCCAGCTGTCACGAGAAAGAACTGTACGAGCAGTACTTC. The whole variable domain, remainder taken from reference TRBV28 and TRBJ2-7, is DVKVTQSSRYLVKRTGEKVFLECVQDMDHENMFWYRQDPGLGLRLIYFSYDVKMKEKGDIPEGYSVSREKKERFSLILESASTNQTSMYLCASCHEKELYEQYFGPGTRLTVT.